This TCR beta chain was sequenced during a study of response to subunit inactivated influenza vaccine. A word on this clonotype: The antigen remains undetermined.

TCRdb reprocessed the RT-PCR reads with MiXCR, giving one entry per CDR3 protein. The sample has roughly 700,000 distinct CDR3 sequences, 11% to 15% seen once. This CDR3 has 12 residues. Trimming shortened V by 6 bases and J by 6 bases, and 9 bases separated the two germline ends. Germline assignment: CDR1 MNHEY and CDR2 SVGAGI. The study's findings and limits: With each seasonal influenza vaccination, the authors suggested, few new T cells are recruited.

The clonotype comes from a man aged 50-59 years who received an inactivated influenza vaccine. Sample: PBMCs from blood, taken around 14 days before vaccination. The J gene is TRBJ2-1, the V gene TRBV6-5, with a tentative D call TRBD1 (6 bases). CDR3 nucleotides: TGTGCCAGCAGCAAGACAGGCAATGAGCAGTTCTTC. Translating gives CASSKTGNEQFF.